The subject of this entry is one T cell receptor (beta chain). This sample was taken from a study of CD8 T cells in Susac syndrome. cDNA came from approximately 0.5 to 1 ug RNA primed by random hexamers. TCRdb passed the immunoSEQ multiplex PCR reads through MiXCR, listing each CDR3 protein once. The sample contains approximately 100,000 distinct CDR3 sequences, 80% to 95% of which appear only once. Germline loops: CDR1 LNHDA, CDR2 SQIVND (reference sequence). The V gene lost 5 bases and the J gene lost 7 bases, with 15 bases spanning the gap. This CDR3 is 14 amino acids long. V gene TRBV19 combines with J gene TRBJ2-1, with D perhaps TRBD2 (6 bases). What was sequenced was CD8+ T cells from PBMCs. This clonotype was obtained from a human donor in good health. CDR3 loop: CASSLTLRGNEQFF. As DNA, the CDR3 is TGTGCCAGTAGTCTAACCCTCCGGGGGAATGAGCAGTTCTTC.